The T cell receptor beta chain under discussion was sequenced for a study of shared clonotypes between healthy human individuals. Study-wide results and caveats: Donor scarcity curtailed the genetic and exposure-history diversity represented herein.

Original processing notes: From ImmunoSEQ came sequences covering only the junction and carrying no quality scores, so filtering differed. The assay was immunoSEQ multiplex PCR, and TCRdb's table has in-frame clones only and misses some. V, J and clone size reflect that table, while D and trimming were determined from the DNA. The data show 800,000 to 1,200,000 clones, around three quarters seen once. This clone was found once. Its target is not known. The TCR originated in a man younger than 35 in good health. Some clones in this sample may be carry-over from other donors' samples. The specimen sequenced was memory CD4+ T cells from PBMCs. Described subset: CD45RA-negative fraction.

This CDR3 reads CASSRARETQYF. The CDR3 bases are TGTGCCAGCAGCCGAGCCAGGGAGACCCAGTACTTC. The V call is TRBV28, the J call TRBJ2-5; D is unclear. Germline CDR1 reads MDHEN; CDR2 reads SYDVKM. V was trimmed by 6 bases and J by 5 bases, leaving 10 bases between them. This CDR3 is built from 12 residues.